Included here is one T cell receptor beta chain sequence, with context. Antigen specificity is unknown. Germline V gene sequence: CDR1 LGHNA, CDR2 YSLEER. The CDR3 runs to 15 residues. Losses at the gene ends were 4 bases for V and 4 bases for J; bases not matched to a gene: 5. PCR involved 60 Vbeta and 13 Jbeta primers. Only in-frame clones appear in the TCRdb table, and some are missing; sequencing was by immunoSEQ multiplex PCR. The sample carries 100,000 or so clones, roughly 83% recorded once. The entry originates in a study of cytomegalovirus exposure and HLA in healthy donors. Study as a whole: From HLA-typed donors, an early data release held about 85 million unique TCRs.

Study-wide findings and caveats: When analyzed later, a missense DCLRE1C variant was found to be linked to TCR beta V- and J-gene trimming. There were several of the most significant clusters that appeared linked to common viral pathogens in a later analysis.

Input material: PBMCs. This chain joins TRBV4-3 and TRBJ2-7, with 12 bases lining up with TRBD2. This TCR was recovered from a man between 18 and 35 years old in good health and CMV-seronegative. For the CDR3, the DNA is TGCGCCAGCAGCCCGACGACTAGCGGGGGATACGAGCAGTACTTC. This gives the protein CASSPTTSGGYEQYF.